This T cell receptor beta chain was profiled in a study of glioma-infiltrating T cells after dendritic cell vaccination. Study background: Three intradermal dendritic cell vaccine injections were given every two weeks.

The protocol was immunoSEQ multiplex PCR, while the TCRdb copy is restricted to in-frame clones and leaves out a portion. This sample has tens of thousands of clones, with more than 75% found just once. Patients had residual fresh-frozen tumor tissue and more than two years of survival data. For this clone: Its antigen remains unknown.

From germline, CDR1 is SNHLY and CDR2 FYNNEI. The CDR3 spans 14 residues. The germline V and J ends were trimmed by 7 bases and 3 bases, with 16 bases remaining between them. General study results and limits: Higher pretreatment TIL content predicted longer progression-free time and survival.

This receptor was obtained from a human donor with glioblastoma. The chain uses TRBV2 and TRBJ2-7; perhaps TRBD1 as D (6 bases). The sample here was blood, taken before dendritic cell vaccination. The CDR3 nucleotides read TGTGCCAGCATCCTTGACAGGCTGAACTACGAGCAGTACTTC. Translating it yields CASILDRLNYEQYF.